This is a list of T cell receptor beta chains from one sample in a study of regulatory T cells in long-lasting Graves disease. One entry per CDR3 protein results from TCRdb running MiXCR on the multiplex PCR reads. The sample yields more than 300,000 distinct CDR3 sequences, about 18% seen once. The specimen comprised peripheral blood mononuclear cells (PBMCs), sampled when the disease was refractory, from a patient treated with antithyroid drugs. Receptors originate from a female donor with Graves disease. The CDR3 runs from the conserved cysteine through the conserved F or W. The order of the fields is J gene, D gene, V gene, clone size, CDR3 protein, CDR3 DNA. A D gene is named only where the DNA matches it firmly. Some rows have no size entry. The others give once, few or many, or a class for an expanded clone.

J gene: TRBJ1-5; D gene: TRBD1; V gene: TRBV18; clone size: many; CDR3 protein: CASSLGQGVSNQPQHF; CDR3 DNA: TGTGCCAGCTCACTGGGACAGGGGGTAAGCAATCAGCCCCAGCATTTT
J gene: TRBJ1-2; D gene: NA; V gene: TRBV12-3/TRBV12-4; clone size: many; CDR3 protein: CASSSLGAAYGYTF; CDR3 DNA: TGTGCCAGCAGTTCTCTAGGGGCCGCTTATGGCTACACCTTC
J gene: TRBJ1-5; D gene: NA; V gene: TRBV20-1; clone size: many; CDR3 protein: CSARDNSNQPQHF; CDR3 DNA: TGCAGTGCTAGGGATAATAGCAATCAGCCCCAGCATTTT
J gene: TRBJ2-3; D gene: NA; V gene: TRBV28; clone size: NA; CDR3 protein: CASSFGAFVTGPRANTDTQYF; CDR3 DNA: TGTGCCAGCAGTTTTGGCGCCTTTGTAACAGGGCCGAGGGCCAACACAGATACGCAGTATTTT
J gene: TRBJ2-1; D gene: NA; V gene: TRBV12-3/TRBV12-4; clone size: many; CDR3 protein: CASSRLDYTSYNEQFF; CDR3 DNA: TGTGCCAGCAGTCGCCTGGACTATACCTCCTACAATGAGCAGTTCTTC
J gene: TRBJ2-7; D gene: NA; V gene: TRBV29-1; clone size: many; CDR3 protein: CSAGIRSSYEQYF; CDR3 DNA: TGCAGCGCGGGGATACGCTCATCCTACGAGCAGTACTTC
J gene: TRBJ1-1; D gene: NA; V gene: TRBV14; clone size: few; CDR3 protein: CASSQDPAGRYTEAFF; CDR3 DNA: TGTGCCAGCAGCCAAGATCCGGCAGGGCGGTACACTGAAGCTTTCTTT
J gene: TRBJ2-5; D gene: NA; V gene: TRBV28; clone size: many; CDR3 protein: CASRSRTEETQYF; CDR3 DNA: TGTGCCAGCAGGTCTCGGACAGAAGAGACCCAGTACTTC
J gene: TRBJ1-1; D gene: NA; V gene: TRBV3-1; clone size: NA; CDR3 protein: CASSQGAGGTEAFF; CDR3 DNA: TGTGCCAGCAGCCAGGGGGCCGGGGGGACTGAAGCTTTCTTT
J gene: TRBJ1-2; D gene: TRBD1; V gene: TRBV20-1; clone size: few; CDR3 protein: CSANRGPGGYTF; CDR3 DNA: TGCAGTGCCAACAGGGGGCCGGGGGGCTACACCTTC
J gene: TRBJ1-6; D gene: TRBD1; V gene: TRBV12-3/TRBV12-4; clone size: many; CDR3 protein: CASSRDRSLNSPLHF; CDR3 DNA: TGTGCCAGCAGCCGGGACAGGAGCTTAAATTCACCCCTCCACTTT
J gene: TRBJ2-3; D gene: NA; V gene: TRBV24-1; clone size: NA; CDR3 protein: CATSDSGSGGTVTDTQYF; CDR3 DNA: TGTGCCACCAGTGATTCCGGTTCGGGCGGGACCGTCACAGATACGCAGTATTTT
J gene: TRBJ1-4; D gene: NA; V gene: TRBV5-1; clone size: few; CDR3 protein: CASSYGAKAEKLFF; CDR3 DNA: TGCGCCAGCAGCTACGGGGCAAAGGCGGAAAAACTGTTTTTT
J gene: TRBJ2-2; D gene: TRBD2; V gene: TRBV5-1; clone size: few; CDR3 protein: CASSLGGTRNTGELFF; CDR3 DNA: TGCGCCAGCAGCTTGGGGGGGACTAGAAACACCGGGGAGCTGTTTTTT
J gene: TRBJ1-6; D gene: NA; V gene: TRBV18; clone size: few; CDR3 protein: CASSTLDSLNSPLHF; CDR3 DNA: TGTGCCAGCTCGACGCTAGACAGTCTTAATTCACCCCTCCACTTT
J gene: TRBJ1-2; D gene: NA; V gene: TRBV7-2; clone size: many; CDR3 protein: CASSPEAKSNYGYTF; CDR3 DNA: TGTGCCAGCAGCCCAGAAGCGAAGTCTAACTATGGCTACACCTTC